One sample yielded the 22 T cell receptor beta chains listed below, sequenced in a study of regulatory T cells in long-lasting Graves disease. Arm-PCR of CDR3 regions and iRepertoire HTBI primers were used to build TCR beta libraries. From the multiplex PCR reads, TCRdb called clonotypes with MiXCR, one entry per CDR3 protein. Of roughly 500,000 distinct CDR3 sequences listed, around 11% are singletons. Time point of the sample: newly diagnosed GD, antithyroid drugs for less than 3 months. From RNA extracted from PBMCs, the TCR library was made. The sample was also linked to a second study, of T cells in Graves' hyperthyroidism and ophthalmopathy.

Sequenced here: peripheral blood mononuclear cells (PBMCs), sampled at new diagnosis, from a patient treated with antithyroid drugs. These receptors all stem from a woman aged 25-40 years with Graves disease.

In this sample, this clonotype turned up many times. V gene TRBV19 combines with J gene TRBJ2-3; the D gene is possibly TRBD2 (5 bases). Germline V lookup: CDR1 LNHDA, CDR2 SQIVND (reference sequence). The V and J ends lost 3 bases and 4 bases respectively, with 11 bases between them. This CDR3 region has 14 residues. CDR3 DNA: TGTGCCAGTAGTATTTTTCTAGCCGCAGATACGCAGTATTTT. Its protein product is CASSIFLAADTQYF.

This clonotype was seen repeatedly, ten times or more. CDR3 region: CASSPRLEAGELFF. The DNA of the CDR3 is TGTGCCAGCAGTCCTAGGCTAGAGGCCGGGGAGCTGTTTTTT. The rearrangement joins TRBV27 to TRBJ2-2, with D uncertain. Trimming shortened V by 5 bases and J by 6 bases, and 13 bases separated the two germline ends. The CDR3 contains 14 residues. Germline CDR1 MNHEY, CDR2 SMNVEV (reference sequence).

The genes are TRBV5-1 and TRBJ2-1; 11 bases align to TRBD2. Germline values: CDR1 SGHRS, CDR2 YFSETQ. V dropped 0 bases and J dropped 5; count of bases not matched to a gene: 4. This CDR3 has 16 amino acids. The CDR3 sequence is CASSLDGTSGHNEQFF. CDR3 nucleotide sequence: TGCGCCAGCAGCTTGGATGGGACTAGCGGTCACAATGAGCAGTTCTTC. Filled out from reference TRBV5-1 and TRBJ2-1, the complete variable domain reads KAGVTQTPRYLIKTRGQQVTLSCSPISGHRSVSWYQQTPGQGLQFLFEYFSETQRNKGNFPGRFSGRQFSNSRSEMNVSTLELGDSALYLCASSLDGTSGHNEQFFGPGTRLTVL.

Many counts were recorded for this clonotype. The chain is built from TRBV30 and TRBJ2-3; a weak D match, TRBD1 (5 bases). Trimming pared 1 base from V and 0 bases from J, leaving 8 bases between. The CDR3 runs to 14 residues. From germline, CDR1 is GTSNPN and CDR2 SVGIG (reference sequence). The CDR3 DNA is TGTGCCTGGAGTGCGACAGCTAGCACAGATACGCAGTATTTT. Its translation: CAWSATASTDTQYF.

This clonotype was seen more than once but under ten times. The CDR3 bases are TGTGCCAGCAGTTATTTCCGGGAAAGGTCCTACAATGAGCAGTTCTTC. Residues: CASSYFRERSYNEQFF. The chain recombines TRBV6-5 with TRBJ2-1; perhaps TRBD2 as D (5 bases). The germline V gene encodes CDR1 MNHEY and CDR2 SVGAGI. V lost 3 bases to trimming and J lost 1 base, with 13 bases between them. The CDR3 length is 16 residues.

This clonotype was seen repeatedly, ten times or more. The V gene is TRBV9, the J gene TRBJ1-1; TRBD1 is a possible D gene (6 bases). The CDR3 spans 18 residues. CDR1 is SGDLS, CDR2 YYNGEE, per germline. V was trimmed by 0 bases and J by 1 base, leaving 19 bases between them. The CDR3 sequence is CASSVAPGGGLRNTEAFF. The CDR3, as DNA: TGTGCCAGCAGCGTAGCCCCGGGCGGGGGGCTTCGGAACACTGAAGCTTTCTTT.

This clonotype was observed at least ten times. This chain uses TRBV6-1 with TRBJ1-5; D is undetermined. The CDR3 contains 14 residues. Germline assignment: CDR1 MNHNS and CDR2 SASEGT. V lost 7 bases, J lost 4 bases, and 14 bases lay in between. The CDR3 DNA reads TGTGCCAGCACGGTTAAGGGCGGTAATCAGCCCCAGCATTTT. Translating it yields CASTVKGGNQPQHF.

This clonotype was counted between two and nine times. This rearrangement joins TRBV4-1 to TRBJ2-1; D uncertain. CDR1 and CDR2 from the germline V gene are MGHRA and YSYEKL. CDR3 length: 15 amino acids. V was cut by 1 base and J by 4 bases, with 11 bases left in between. CDR3 bases: TGCGCCAGCAGCCAAGGTACCGGGCCTTACAATGAGCAGTTCTTC. Protein product: CASSQGTGPYNEQFF.

This clonotype was recorded at least ten times. The chain employs TRBV12-3 or TRBV12-4 and TRBJ2-5, with D perhaps given as TRBD1 or TRBD2 (6 bases each). The CDR3 spans 15 residues. Trimming took 1 base from V and 5 from J, leaving 14 bases between them. The chain's CDR3 is CASSLGLGGLETQYF. The CDR3 nucleotides read TGTGCCAGCAGTTTAGGTTTGGGGGGCTTGGAGACCCAGTACTTC.

This clonotype has ten or more counts. The chain carries TRBV20-1 and TRBJ1-3; D not certain. In germline, CDR1 is DFQATT, CDR2 SNEGSKA (reference sequence). The V end was cut by 6 bases, the J end by 0 bases, with 18 bases between. CDR3 length: 16 residues. CDR3 nucleotides: TGCAGTGCAGCCGAGGATGGCAGTAGCTCTGGAAACACCATATATTTT. Its protein is CSAAEDGSSSGNTIYF.

This clonotype was seen repeatedly, ten times or more. This rearrangement joins TRBV11-1 to TRBJ2-5; tentatively, D is TRBD1 (5 bases). Germline CDR1 SGHAT, CDR2 FQDESV (reference sequence). The ends were cut back, 5 bases at V and 2 bases at J, with 15 bases in the middle. The CDR3 totals 15 residues. The DNA for the CDR3 is TGTGCCAGCAGCACACCATGGACACCTCAAGAGACCCAGTACTTC. Translation gives CASSTPWTPQETQYF.

Points on this clonotype: Since a much larger clone is just one base distant, this may be a read error. The V call is TRBV20-1, the J call TRBJ2-4, with 9 positions matching TRBD2. Germline V CDR1 and CDR2: DFQATT, SNEGSKA (reference sequence). CDR3 length: 19 residues. The CDR3 DNA is TGCAGTGCTAGAGACGGCCTAGCGGGGAGTCTCCGCCGACAAAACATTCACTACTTC. As protein: CSARDGLAGSLRRQNIHYF.

This clonotype has a count of ten or more. V is TRBV27 and J is TRBJ1-3; D uncertain. CDR1 is MNHEY, CDR2 SMNVEV, per germline (reference sequence). The CDR3 length is 16 residues. The V gene lost 8 bases and the J gene lost 6 bases, with 23 bases spanning the gap. CDR3 protein: CASDSDQGREENTIYF. The CDR3 DNA sequence: TGTGCCAGCGATAGTGACCAAGGACGCGAGGAAAACACCATATATTTT.

This clonotype was counted many times. The chain links TRBV4-3 to TRBJ2-7; no definite D call. Between the trimmed V and J ends, which lost 0 bases and 6 bases, there was a span of 15 bases. The CDR3 is made up of 15 amino acids. Looked up from germline, CDR1 is LGHNA and CDR2 is YSLEER. The CDR3 nucleotides read TGCGCCAGCAGCCAAGAACGGCTAGTAACTCCCGAGCAGTACTTC. Encoded protein: CASSQERLVTPEQYF.

The V call is TRBV6-2 or TRBV6-3, the J call TRBJ2-4, with 7 bases matching TRBD2. The CDR3 loop spans 15 amino acids. CDR1 MNHEY and CDR2 SVGEGT come from the germline V gene. Losses at the gene ends were 4 bases for V and 2 bases for J; bases not matched to a gene: 5. The CDR3 loop is CASSFVSGPKNIQYF. Here the CDR3 DNA reads TGTGCCAGCAGTTTCGTTAGCGGGCCCAAAAACATTCAGTACTTC.

This clonotype was seen many times. J is TRBJ1-1 and V is TRBV24-1; TRBD1 agrees at 8 bases. V shed 3 bases, J shed 5 bases, and the junction held 7 bases outside the gene matches. The CDR3 contains 15 residues. Germline loops: CDR1 KGHDR, CDR2 SFDVKD. CDR3 sequence (DNA): TGTGCCACCAGTGATCCCGGACAGGGAGAGACTGAAGCTTTCTTT. It codes for CATSDPGQGETEAFF.

The chain couples TRBV28 to TRBJ2-7; D might be TRBD1 (5 bases). The germline V gene has CDR1 MDHEN and CDR2 SYDVKM. V was clipped by 3 bases and J by 2 bases, with 11 bases between them. The CDR3 extends over 14 amino acids. In DNA form, the CDR3 reads TGTGCCAGCAGTTTGCCGGAACAGGCCTACGAGCAGTACTTC. Its translation is CASSLPEQAYEQYF.

This clonotype was counted many times. The chain recombines TRBV28 with TRBJ2-1; D ambiguous. CDR1 is MDHEN and CDR2 is SYDVKM in the germline V gene. Between the trimmed V and J ends, which lost 5 bases and 10 bases, there was a span of 12 bases. This CDR3 comprises 12 residues. The CDR3 bases are TGTGCCAGCAGTGGTCATCAACGAGAGCAGTTCTTC. This sequence encodes CASSGHQREQFF.

This rearrangement joins TRBV6-1 to TRBJ2-7; TRBD1 might be the D (5 bases). The germline gives CDR1 MNHNS, CDR2 SASEGT. The CDR3 sequence is 13 residues long. The V and J ends lost 6 bases and 2 bases respectively, with 11 bases between them. The CDR3 sequence is CASRTTAAYEQYF. The CDR3 region has the DNA TGTGCCAGCAGGACGACAGCTGCCTACGAGCAGTACTTC.

This clonotype has a single count. The gene calls are TRBV5-1 and TRBJ2-3; unclear D gene. The closer fit of TRBJ2-5 to the DNA end suggests the J call may be wrong. CDR3 length: 14 amino acids. Germline V lookup: CDR1 SGHRS, CDR2 YFSETQ. CDR3 loop: CASSLEGSLGTQYF. DNA for the CDR3: TGCGCCAGCAGCTTGGAAGGGTCCCTGGGGACCCAGTACTTC.

This clonotype was detected only a few times. The chain is built from TRBV7-2 and TRBJ2-4; D remains unclear. This CDR3 spans 14 amino acids. Germline V gene sequence: CDR1 SGHTA, CDR2 FQGNSA. Trimming left V 0 bases short and J 3 bases short, with 6 bases between. CDR3 loop: CASSLAHIKNIQYF. Here the CDR3 DNA reads TGTGCCAGCAGCTTAGCACATATCAAAAACATTCAGTACTTC.

This clonotype showed up just once. V is TRBV7-8 and J is TRBJ1-5, with 9 bases identical to TRBD1. Per the germline V gene, CDR1 is SGHVS and CDR2 is FQNEAQ. V was clipped by 3 bases and J by 6 bases; unmatched bases: 9. This CDR3 contains 16 residues. In DNA form, the CDR3 reads TGTGCCAGCAGCTTGGAGACAGGGGGACGTATTCAGCCCCAGCATTTT. It specifies CASSLETGGRIQPQHF.